This T cell receptor (beta chain) appears in the sequencing data of a study of blood T cells in healthy people across ages. This CDR3 has 15 amino acids. Germline V gene sequence: CDR1 MNHEY, CDR2 SVGEGT. V was trimmed by 4 bases and J by 0 bases, leaving 9 bases between them. Study-wide results and caveats: Diversity was higher, and naive CD4+ cells more numerous, in long-lived donors than in aged donors.

Then a second PCR, running about 7 to 11 cycles, was carried out with a sample-barcoded 5' primer and a J-beta primer mix. Researchers report that a template-switch adaptor with 12 random nucleotides tagged each cDNA molecule. Each sample provided no less than 2.5 million CDR3-containing paired-end reads. TCRdb reprocessed the 5' RACE reads with MiXCR, giving one entry per CDR3 protein. Of more than 650,000 distinct CDR3 sequences detected, around 24% appear once; the ten largest clones hold over 2.5%. In its sample, this clonotype was seen a few times. No antigen is known for it. Total RNA extraction produced at least 5 micrograms (per sample) for the study. These data also formed part of another study, on T cells of mothers and their children.

This chain joins TRBV6-2 or TRBV6-3 and TRBJ1-4; the D gene is possibly TRBD1 (5 bases). This receptor was taken from a boy aged 10-17 years in good health. The sequenced sample was blood. The CDR3 DNA reads TGTGCCAGCAGTTTTGGGGGTGCAACTAATGAAAAACTGTTTTTT. Protein: CASSFGGATNEKLFF.